The 9 T cell receptor beta chains below were found in one sample sequenced in a study of T cells expressing NK-cell markers. TCRdb processed the 5' RACE reads again and assigns one entry to each CDR3 protein, with no DNA. This sample's table has some 340,000 distinct CDR3 sequences. The sample comprised blood T cells: a sorted CD56 or NKG2C T cell subset, CD4+ or CD8+ T cells, or bulk PBMC T cells (not recorded which). These receptors were taken from a man aged 18-70 years in good health.

The rearrangement uses TRBV20-1 and TRBJ1-3. Germline values: CDR1 DFQATT, CDR2 SNEGSKA (reference sequence). CDR3 length: 13 amino acids. CDR3: CSAERAGGNTIYF.

The chain is built from TRBV7-2 and TRBJ1-3. Germline CDR1 reads SGHTA; CDR2 reads FQGNSA. This CDR3 region has 16 residues. The CDR3 loop is CASSLAIGSSGNTIYF.

The chain carries TRBV12-5 and TRBJ2-7. Germline CDR1 and CDR2: LGHNT and FRNRAP. CDR3 length: 13 residues. This CDR3 reads CASGLSGLDEQYF.

V and J are TRBV20-1 and TRBJ1-3; TCRdb's assignment of TRBD1 cannot be checked, as there is no DNA. Germline V gene sequence: CDR1 DFQATT, CDR2 SNEGSKA (reference sequence). There are 14 residues in the CDR3. CDR3 sequence: CSASPTGGGNTIYF.

This chain joins TRBV6-2 or TRBV6-3 and TRBJ1-1; TCRdb returns TRBD1, unconfirmable since there is no DNA. Per germline, CDR1 MNHEY and CDR2 SVGEGT. The CDR3 consists of 14 residues. The CDR3 spells CASRTGGAVTEAFF.

The rearrangement links TRBV20-1 to TRBJ2-5; TCRdb's assignment of TRBD1 cannot be checked, as there is no DNA. The CDR3 spans 15 residues. Germline V gene lookup returns CDR1 DFQATT and CDR2 SNEGSKA (reference sequence). The CDR3 protein is CSAIFLRGGGETQYF.

This chain links TRBV10-3 with TRBJ2-7. The germline CDR1 and CDR2 sequences are ENHRY and SYGVKD. The CDR3 contains 16 residues. The CDR3 sequence: CAISDQVRGSSYEQYF.

This chain links TRBV11-1 with TRBJ2-5; lacking DNA, the TRBD2 call made by TCRdb goes unchecked. The CDR3 length is 16 residues. The germline CDR1 and CDR2 sequences are SGHAT and FQDESV (reference sequence). CDR3 residues: CASSSSRSLSQETQYF.

The V and J genes are TRBV15 and TRBJ2-7; the TCRdb call, TRBD1, lacks DNA for checking. The CDR3 contains 15 residues. Germline V gene lookup returns CDR1 LNHNV and CDR2 YYDKDF (reference sequence). This CDR3 reads CATSREGHPRDEQYF. The variable domain in full, with the rest retrieved from reference TRBV15 and TRBJ2-7, is DAMVIQNPRYQVTQFGKPVTLSCSQTLNHNVMYWYQQKSSQAPKLLFHYYDKDFNNEADTPDNFQSRRPNTSFCFLDIRSPGLGDTAMYLCATSREGHPRDEQYFGPGTRLTVT.